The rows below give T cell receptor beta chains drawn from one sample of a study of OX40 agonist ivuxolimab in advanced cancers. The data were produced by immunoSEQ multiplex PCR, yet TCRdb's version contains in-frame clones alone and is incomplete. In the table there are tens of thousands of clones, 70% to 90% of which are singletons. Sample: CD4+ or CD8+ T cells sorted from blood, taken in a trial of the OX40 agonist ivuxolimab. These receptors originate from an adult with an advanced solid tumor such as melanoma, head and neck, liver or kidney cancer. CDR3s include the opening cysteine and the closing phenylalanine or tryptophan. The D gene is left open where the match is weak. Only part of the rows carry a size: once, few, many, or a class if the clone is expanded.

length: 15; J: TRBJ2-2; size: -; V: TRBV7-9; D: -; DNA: TGTGCCAGCAGCCGCGGCGCCCAGGTCCACGGGGAGCTGTTTTTT; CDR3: CASSRGAQVHGELFF
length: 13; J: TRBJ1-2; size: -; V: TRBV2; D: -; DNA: TGTGCCAGCAGAGGGGGGACAAACTATGGCTACACCTTC; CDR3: CASRGGTNYGYTF
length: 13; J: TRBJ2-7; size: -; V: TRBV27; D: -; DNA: TGTGCCAGCAGTTCAGGTCCCCCGAGGACGCAGTACTTC; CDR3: CASSSGPPRTQYF
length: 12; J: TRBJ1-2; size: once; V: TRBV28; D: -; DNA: TGTGCCACCCACACCAGGGTCTATGGCTACACCTTC; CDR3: CATHTRVYGYTF
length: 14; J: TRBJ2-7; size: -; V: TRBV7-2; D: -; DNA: TGTGCCAGCAGCTTAAACAGGGTATCCTACGAGCAGTACTTC; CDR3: CASSLNRVSYEQYF
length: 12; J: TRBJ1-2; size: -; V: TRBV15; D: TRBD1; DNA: TGTGCCACCAGCGCCCGGACAGGCGGCTACACCTTC; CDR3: CATSARTGGYTF
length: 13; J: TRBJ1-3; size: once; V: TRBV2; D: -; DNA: TGTGCCAGCAAAATTGACAGGGGAAACACCATATATTTT; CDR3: CASKIDRGNTIYF
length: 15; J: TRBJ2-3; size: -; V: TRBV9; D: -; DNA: TGTGCCAGCAGCGACGCGGGGACCGCCACAGATACGCAGTATTTT; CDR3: CASSDAGTATDTQYF
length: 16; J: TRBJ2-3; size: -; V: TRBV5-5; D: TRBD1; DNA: TGTGCCAGCAGCTTCACAGGGGGAAGAACGACAGATACGCAGTATTTT; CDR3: CASSFTGGRTTDTQYF
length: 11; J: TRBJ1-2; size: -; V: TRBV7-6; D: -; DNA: TGTGCCACCAATGAGGGTGATGGCTACACCTTC; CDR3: CATNEGDGYTF
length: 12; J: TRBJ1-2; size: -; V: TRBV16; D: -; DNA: TGTGCCAGCAGCCAAGGGACGGCTGGCTACACCTTC; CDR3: CASSQGTAGYTF
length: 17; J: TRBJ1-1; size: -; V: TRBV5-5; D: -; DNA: TGTGCCAGCAGCCCAAGAGGGACGGGTGTAGCGAACACTGAAGCTTTCTTT; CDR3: CASSPRGTGVANTEAFF
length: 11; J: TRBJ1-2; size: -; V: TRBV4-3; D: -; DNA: TGCGCCAGCAGCCAGTGGGGGGAGAGGACCTTC; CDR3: CASSQWGERTF
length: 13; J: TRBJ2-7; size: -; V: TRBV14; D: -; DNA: TGTGCCAGCAGCCTATCAGGGCTGGAGGGGCCCTACTTC; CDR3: CASSLSGLEGPYF
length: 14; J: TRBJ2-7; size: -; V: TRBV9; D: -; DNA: TGTGCCAGCAGTACCTACGGAGACTCCTACGAGCAGTACTTC; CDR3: CASSTYGDSYEQYF
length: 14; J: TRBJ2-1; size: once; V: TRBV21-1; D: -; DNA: TGTGCCAGCAGCAAAGATACGGGAGGCAATGAGCAGTTCTTC; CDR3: CASSKDTGGNEQFF
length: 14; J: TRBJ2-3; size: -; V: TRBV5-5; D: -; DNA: TGTGCCAGCGGCAGATGGAGCGGCACAGATACGCAGTATTTT; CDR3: CASGRWSGTDTQYF
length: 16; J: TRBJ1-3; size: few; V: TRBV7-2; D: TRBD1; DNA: TGTGCCAGCAGCCCCCGGACAGGCCACTCTGGAAACACCATATATTTT; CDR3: CASSPRTGHSGNTIYF
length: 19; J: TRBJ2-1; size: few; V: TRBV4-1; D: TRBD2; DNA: TGCGCCAGCAGGCGAGGACTAGCGGGAACCAGCGACTCCTACAATGAGCAGTTCTTC; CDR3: CASRRGLAGTSDSYNEQFF
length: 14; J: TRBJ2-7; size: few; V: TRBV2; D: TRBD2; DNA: TGTGCCAGCAGTGCACTAGCGGGAGAGACCGAGCAGTACTTC; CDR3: CASSALAGETEQYF
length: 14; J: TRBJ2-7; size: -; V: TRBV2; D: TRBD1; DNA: TGTGCCAGCAGTGAGGCAGGGGGCACCTACGAGCAGTACTTC; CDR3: CASSEAGGTYEQYF
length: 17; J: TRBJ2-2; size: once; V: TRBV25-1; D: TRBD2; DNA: TGTGCCAGCAGTGACACTAGCGGGAGGGCCCTGTCCGGGGAGCTGTTTTTT; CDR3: CASSDTSGRALSGELFF
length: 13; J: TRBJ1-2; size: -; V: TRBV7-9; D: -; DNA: TGTGCCAGCAGCTGGAGGGGTGGCTATGGCTACACCTTC; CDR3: CASSWRGGYGYTF
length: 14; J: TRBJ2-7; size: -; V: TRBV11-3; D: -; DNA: TGTGCCAGCAGCTTACGTCAGGGGAAGGACGAGCAGTACTTC; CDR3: CASSLRQGKDEQYF
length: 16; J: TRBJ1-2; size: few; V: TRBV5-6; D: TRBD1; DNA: TGTGCCAGCAGCACCTACCGGACAGGAGAAAACTATGGCTACACCTTC; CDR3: CASSTYRTGENYGYTF
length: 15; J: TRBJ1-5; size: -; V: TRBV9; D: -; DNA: TGTGCCAGCAGCGTATCCGGCGGTAGCAATCAGCCCCAGCATTTT; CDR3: CASSVSGGSNQPQHF
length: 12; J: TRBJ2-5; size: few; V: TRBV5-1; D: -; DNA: TGCGCCAGCAGCCAGCCAAAAGAGACCCAGTACTTC; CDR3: CASSQPKETQYF
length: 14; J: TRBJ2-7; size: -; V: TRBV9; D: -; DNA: TGTGCCAGCAGCGTCGGCGTGGACTCCTACGAGCAGTACTTC; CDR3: CASSVGVDSYEQYF
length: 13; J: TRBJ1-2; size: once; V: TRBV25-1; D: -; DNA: TGTGCCAGCAGTGCGACAGCGAACTATGGCTACACCTTC; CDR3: CASSATANYGYTF
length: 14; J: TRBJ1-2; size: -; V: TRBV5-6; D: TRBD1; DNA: TGTGCCAGCAGCAAGGGACAGCCTAACTATGGCTACACCTTC; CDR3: CASSKGQPNYGYTF
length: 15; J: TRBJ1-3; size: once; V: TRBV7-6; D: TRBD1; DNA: TGTGCCAGCAGCACTACAGGGGGCTTAGGAAACACCATATATTTT; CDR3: CASSTTGGLGNTIYF
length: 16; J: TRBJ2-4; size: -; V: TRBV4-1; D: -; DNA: TGCGCCAGCAGCCAAGAACCGGGGATAGCCAAAAACATTCAGTACTTC; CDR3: CASSQEPGIAKNIQYF
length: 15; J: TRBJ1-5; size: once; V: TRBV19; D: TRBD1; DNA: TGTGCCAGTAGCCCAGGACAGGGGCGCAATCAGCCCCAGCATTTT; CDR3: CASSPGQGRNQPQHF
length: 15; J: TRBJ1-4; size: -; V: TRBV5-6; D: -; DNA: TGTGCCAGCAGCCGATTTTCCCCGCGGGGAGAAAAACTGTTTTTT; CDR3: CASSRFSPRGEKLFF
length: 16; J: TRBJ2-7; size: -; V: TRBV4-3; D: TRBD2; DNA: TGCGCCAGCAGCCAAGAGCTAGCGGGGGGGTTCTACGAGCAGTACTTC; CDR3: CASSQELAGGFYEQYF